This T cell receptor beta chain was captured by sequencing in a study of blood T cell repertoires in COVID-19. Across the whole study: T cells, B-cell-depleted T cells, or PBMCs supplied cDNA or gDNA.

In the original workflow: Using reference gene primer amplification, nucleated cell counts were estimated. Profiling relied on immunoSEQ multiplex PCR, and the TCRdb table lists in-frame clones only, not all of them. V, J and clone size are taken as reported in that table, and D and trimming were inferred from the DNA itself. The sample shows roughly 230,000 clones, approximately 85% of them seen only once. During active infection, Seattle patients enrolled and were then monitored through disease. J gave up 2 bases and V 4 bases, and 14 bases lay outside the gene matches. Germline-derived CDR1 and CDR2 are LGHDT and YNNKEL (reference sequence). CDR3 length: 18 residues.

The source material was peripheral blood. This sequence originates from a man aged 45-65 years with COVID-19, enrolled during active disease. This chain joins TRBV3-1 (or the pseudogene TRBV3-2) and TRBJ1-3; 7 bases map to TRBD1. The CDR3 coding sequence is TGTGCCAGCAGCCCCCGACAGGGTCTGGGGGAAACTGGAAACACCATATATTTT. Translation: CASSPRQGLGETGNTIYF.